One sample yielded the 2 T cell receptor beta chains listed below, sequenced in a study of T cell clonality in common variable immunodeficiency. General study points: Common variable immunodeficiency TCR beta sequences reportedly had fewer deletions and N-nucleotide insertions.

These receptors are not linked to any known antigen. Assay used: immunoSEQ multiplex PCR; TCRdb lists only in-frame clones, some missing. Listed for the sample are several thousand clones, none seen a single time. The sequenced sample was peripheral blood mononuclear cells. Receptors originate from a human donor with common variable immunodeficiency.

Relative to its sample, this clone is medium-sized. The read ends 3 residues early relative to the CDR3; the germline J gene fills the gap. V usage is TRBV28 and J usage is TRBJ1-5, with TRBD1 as a possible D gene (5 bases). CDR3 length: 18 amino acids. V was clipped by 6 bases and J by 0 bases, with 21 bases between them. Per germline, CDR1 MDHEN and CDR2 SYDVKM. The CDR3 is CASSLEGRSIYSNQPQHF. The CDR3 bases that were read are TGTGCCAGCAGCCTTGAGGGGCGTTCAATATATAGCAATCAGCCC. Full variable domain (rest looked up from reference TRBV28 and TRBJ1-5): DVKVTQSSRYLVKRTGEKVFLECVQDMDHENMFWYRQDPGLGLRLIYFSYDVKMKEKGDIPEGYSVSREKKERFSLILESASTNQTSMYLCASSLEGRSIYSNQPQHFGDGTRLSIL.

Many counts were recorded for this clone. Sequencing ends 3 residues short of the CDR3 end; the germline J gene provides the rest. This rearrangement joins TRBV6-2 or TRBV6-3 to TRBJ2-5; 15 bases are a match to TRBD2. V was clipped by 5 bases and J by 5 bases; unmatched bases: 6. Germline CDR1 and CDR2: MNHEY and SVGEGT. CDR3 length: 16 residues. The CDR3 DNA, read in part, is TGTGCCAGCAGTCCGGGACTAGCGGGGGGCCGGGAGACC. It yields the protein CASSPGLAGGRET. The entire CDR3 protein is CASSPGLAGGRETQYF.